The clone carrying this TCR beta chain appeared a few times. As yet, its antigen is unknown. This specimen belongs to a study of T cell responses to AZD1222 COVID-19 vaccine. Study conclusions and caveats: Receipt of two AZD1222 doses was followed by a rise in Spike-specific TCR breadth and depth. White British ancestry dominated among donors, who included more females, and clonal diversity was possibly underestimated. Researchers report vaccine-associated CD4 TCRs spanning spike, with dominance at 160-218 and 743-854.

Data came from immunoSEQ multiplex PCR; TCRdb stores just in-frame clones and leaves some out. The repertoire includes 120,000 to 150,000 clones, approximately 91% of them detected once, and more than 1.5% sits in the top ten. V dropped 4 bases and J dropped 7; count of bases not matched to a gene: 8. Looked up from germline, CDR1 is SGDLS and CDR2 is YYNGEE. CDR3 size: 13 residues. This TCR came from an adult who received the AZD1222 COVID-19 vaccine. The source material was peripheral blood, sampled 28 days after the second AZD1222 dose. The chain has TRBV9 and TRBJ2-7; 7 bases align to TRBD1. CDR3 DNA: TGTGCCAGCAGCCTCGGGACAGAGTCAGAGCAGTACTTC. It encodes CASSLGTESEQYF.